Listed below are T cell receptor beta chains from one sample, sequenced in a study of cytomegalovirus exposure and HLA in healthy donors. Some clones are missing from TCRdb's copy, which holds only in-frame ones; the method was immunoSEQ multiplex PCR. The table lists around 98,000 clones, less than 90% of them singletons, with 5.5% to 7% in the top ten. Specimen: PBMCs. These receptors came from a young man in good health and CMV-seropositive. The CDR3 runs from the conserved cysteine through the conserved F or W. The order of the fields is V gene, J gene, clone size, D gene, CDR3 protein, CDR3 DNA. D genes are given only for firm matches. Rows may omit the clone size; those that give it use once, few, many or a size class.

TRBV7-2,TRBJ2-7,.,TRBD2,CASSRTIELAGSSYEQYF,TGTGCCAGCAGCCGCACCATCGAACTAGCGGGTAGCTCCTACGAGCAGTACTTC
TRBV2,TRBJ2-7,few,.,CASSLDRDYEQYF,TGTGCCAGCAGCCTGGACAGAGACTACGAGCAGTACTTC
TRBV5-1,TRBJ2-7,.,.,CASSRGQAISYEQYF,TGCGCCAGCAGCCGAGGACAAGCTATCTCCTACGAGCAGTACTTC
TRBV4-2,TRBJ2-4,few,.,CASSQDQAGSYIQYF,TGTGCCAGCAGCCAAGATCAGGCAGGGTCCTACATTCAGTACTTC
TRBV9,TRBJ2-2,.,TRBD2,CASSLAGGQKLDTGELFF,TGTGCCAGCAGCCTAGCGGGAGGGCAAAAGTTGGACACCGGGGAGCTGTTTTTT
TRBV11-2,TRBJ2-5,.,TRBD2,CASSLDWIAGVGETQYF,TGTGCCAGCAGCTTAGATTGGATAGCGGGGGTGGGAGAGACCCAGTACTTC
TRBV27,TRBJ2-1,.,TRBD2,CASTSPGSGRQNEQFF,TGTGCCAGCACCAGCCCGGGAAGCGGGAGGCAGAATGAGCAGTTCTTC
TRBV9,TRBJ1-3,.,.,CASSITRGGPGNTIYF,TGTGCCAGCAGTATAACCAGAGGGGGTCCGGGAAACACCATATATTTT
TRBV18,TRBJ2-1,.,.,CASSPRRPSPYNEQFF,TGTGCCAGCTCACCACGCAGGCCGTCCCCATACAATGAGCAGTTCTTC
TRBV7-2,TRBJ2-7,.,.,CASSHGVSGGQYF,TGTGCCAGCAGCCACGGGGTATCGGGTGGGCAGTACTTC
TRBV15,TRBJ2-7,.,TRBD2,CATSRARLLAGEYEQYF,TGTGCCACCAGCAGAGCGAGGCTCCTAGCGGGAGAATACGAGCAGTACTTC
TRBV11-2,TRBJ1-5,.,TRBD1,CASSTGVNQPQHF,TGTGCCAGCAGCACAGGGGTCAATCAGCCCCAGCATTTT
TRBV25-1,TRBJ2-1,.,TRBD1,CASARTGGENEQFF,TGTGCCAGTGCGAGGACAGGGGGGGAGAATGAGCAGTTCTTC
TRBV2,TRBJ1-5,.,.,CASSLKGRGIYSNQPQHF,TGTGCCAGCAGCTTAAAGGGGCGGGGGATCTATAGCAATCAGCCCCAGCATTTT
TRBV12-5,TRBJ1-1,.,.,CASGWTWGTVMNTEAFF,TGTGCTAGTGGTTGGACGTGGGGGACTGTTATGAACACTGAAGCTTTCTTT
TRBV5-1,TRBJ2-1,.,.,CASSLVVAGAGNEQFF,TGCGCCAGCAGCTTGGTGGTGGCAGGGGCTGGGAATGAGCAGTTCTTC
TRBV4-3,TRBJ2-2,.,.,CASSQDLRGNTGELFF,TGCGCCAGCAGCCAAGACCTTCGGGGGAACACCGGGGAGCTGTTTTTT